This T cell receptor (beta chain) was documented in a study of patients and donors after allogeneic stem cell transplantation. TCRdb re-derived calls from the RT-PCR reads in MiXCR, one entry per CDR3 protein. The sample has tens of thousands of distinct CDR3 sequences, approximately 5% seen once; the top ten hold roughly 2.5%. Trimming left V 6 bases short and J 5 bases short, with 5 bases between. The germline CDR1 and CDR2 sequences are MNHEY and SVGEGT. CDR3 length equals 11 residues. The sample holds many counts of this clonotype. The chain recombines TRBV6-2 or TRBV6-3 with TRBJ2-1; D remains ambiguous. The sequencing sample was made of blood, either unsorted or a sorted T cell fraction (not recorded which). The clonotype originates from a human donor who was either an allogeneic HSCT recipient or a stem cell or donor lymphocyte infusion donor (not recorded which). It is not recorded whose cells these are; they may come from a transplant donor. The CDR3 nucleotides are TGTGCCAGCAGCCAAAACAATGAGCAGTTCTTC. Encoded protein: CASSQNNEQFF.